This TCR beta chain was retrieved from a study of shared clonotypes between healthy human individuals. The donor population consisted of healthy HIV-negative adults with no recent acute infections or vaccinations. Researchers partitioned CD4+ cells into CD45RA+ naive and CD45RA-negative memory subsets. Germline V lookup: CDR1 SGHRS, CDR2 YFSETQ. Trimming removed 0 bases at V and 9 bases at J, with 16 bases between. The CDR3 contains 16 residues. Generated by immunoSEQ multiplex PCR, the TCRdb table keeps only in-frame clones and is missing some. The sample includes about 2.4 million clones, approximately 94% of them seen just once.

The chain is built from TRBV5-1 and TRBJ1-6; a possible D gene is TRBD1 (5 bases). The TCR was taken from a man aged 18 to 30 in good health. Source material: naive CD4+ T cells sorted from blood. The subset is: CD45RA+ positively selected. This CDR3 reads CASSLEGPEGGSPLHF. The CDR3 bases are TGCGCCAGCAGCTTGGAGGGACCCGAGGGAGGTTCACCCCTCCACTTT.